The 30 T cell receptor beta chains reported below all come from one sample, sequenced in a study of T cell responses to AZD1222 COVID-19 vaccine (dated by TCRdb to the early 2020s). Per the publication, the time point label means: baseline before first vaccination. To prepare the library, the immunoSEQ multiplex PCR assay was applied. Entries here come from immuneACCESS through TCRdb and include only in-frame sequences with V and J called. Some clones fail to appear in such tables; in the studies checked, an unresolved V gene covers under half of the shortfall, and the cause of the remainder is unknown. The sample table holds 100,000 to 150,000 clones, of which under 90% were seen once. The ten largest clones represent roughly 4.5% of the sample. Sequencing used peripheral blood, obtained on day 0 of AZD1222 vaccination. The receptor set was obtained from an adult in good health.

The chain recombines TRBV2 with TRBJ1-4; 9 positions agree with TRBD1. Germline CDR1 SNHLY, CDR2 FYNNEI. Unmatched junction bases numbered 8, after V lost 7 bases and J lost 5 bases. The CDR3 sequence is 15 residues long. The DNA of the CDR3 is TGTGCCAGCAACCGCCTTGGGACAGGGAATGAAAAACTGTTTTTT. It specifies CASNRLGTGNEKLFF.

The chain recombines TRBV7-6 with TRBJ2-4; TRBD2 matches at 9 bases. J gave up 8 bases and V 5 bases, and 10 bases lay outside the gene matches. In germline, CDR1 is SGHVS, CDR2 FNYEAQ. The CDR3 is 15 residues long. This CDR3 is CASSPVGAGGHIQYF. The CDR3, as DNA: TGTGCCAGCAGCCCCGTTGGAGCGGGAGGTCACATTCAGTACTTC.

This chain connects TRBV24-1 to TRBJ2-3; D is uncertain. The CDR3 sequence is 12 residues long. Deletions cut 2 bases from V and 6 bases from J, with 5 bases between. The germline CDR1 and CDR2 sequences are KGHDR and SFDVKD. The CDR3 DNA reads as TGTGCCACCAGTGATTACAGTGATACGCAGTATTTT. Translation: CATSDYSDTQYF.

The V call is TRBV2, the J call TRBJ1-5; possibly TRBD1 for D (6 bases). CDR1 and CDR2 from the germline V gene are SNHLY and FYNNEI. Trimming pared 2 bases from V and 9 bases from J, leaving 17 bases between. This CDR3 has 15 amino acids. Written as DNA, the CDR3 is TGTGCCAGCAGTGAAAGACAGGTCGGGGTAGGGCCCCAGCATTTT. Amino acids: CASSERQVGVGPQHF. The entire variable domain, with the rest obtained from reference TRBV2 and TRBJ1-5, is as follows: EPEVTQTPSHQVTQMGQEVILRCVPISNHLYFYWYRQILGQKVEFLVSFYNNEISEKSEIFDDQFSVERPDGSNFTLKIRSTKLEDSAMYFCASSERQVGVGPQHFGDGTRLSIL.

The chain couples TRBV29-1 to TRBJ1-4, with 9 bases aligning to TRBD1. Trimming took 7 bases from V and 8 from J; bases not matched to a gene: 5. The CDR3 has 12 residues. The V gene's germline CDR1 is SQVTM and CDR2 ANQGSEA. The CDR3 nucleotides read TGCAGCGCCGGGACAGGGAGGGAAAAACTGTTTTTT. Encoded protein: CSAGTGREKLFF.

The chain employs TRBV29-1 and TRBJ2-3, with no clear D. CDR1 is SQVTM, CDR2 ANQGSEA, per germline. V was cut by 1 base and J by 0 bases, with 14 bases left in between. This CDR3 contains 16 residues. The CDR3 nucleotides are TGCAGCGTTGAAGGCTTCCCCGGCTCTAGCACAGATACGCAGTATTTT. Residues: CSVEGFPGSSTDTQYF.

The genes are TRBV28 and TRBJ2-1, with no clear D. Germline CDR1 and CDR2: MDHEN and SYDVKM. This CDR3 is 14 amino acids long. Trimming removed 1 base from V and 6 bases from J, with 10 bases in between. CDR3 DNA: TGTGCCAGCAGTTTATCCGGGCTATTCAATGAGCAGTTCTTC. Its protein is CASSLSGLFNEQFF.

V and J are TRBV19 and TRBJ1-2; 7 nucleotides match TRBD1. Germline V gene data show CDR1 as LNHDA and CDR2 as SQIVND (reference sequence). The CDR3 totals 13 residues. V dropped 6 bases and J dropped 8; count of bases not matched to a gene: 9. CDR3 in amino acids: CASRTGTASGYTF. CDR3 bases: TGTGCCAGTAGGACCGGGACAGCCAGCGGCTACACCTTC.

This CDR3 is CASSLYLYEQYF. CDR3 DNA: TGTGCCAGCAGTCTGTACCTTTACGAGCAGTACTTC. V and J are TRBV12-3 or TRBV12-4 and TRBJ2-7; no definite D call. V was shortened by 5 bases and J by 4 bases, with 9 bases between the two germline ends. The CDR3 contains 12 residues.

This clone has just a few counts. This chain links TRBV3-1 (or the pseudogene TRBV3-2) with TRBJ1-1; D is ambiguous. This CDR3 spans 12 amino acids. The V gene's germline CDR1 is LGHDT and CDR2 YNNKEL (reference sequence). V lost 2 bases and J lost 6, with 7 bases in between. The CDR3 here is CASSQNTAEAFF. CDR3 nucleotide sequence: TGTGCCAGCAGCCAAAACACGGCTGAAGCTTTCTTT.

The V and J genes are TRBV28 and TRBJ2-1; 12 positions agree with TRBD2. The CDR3 covers 13 residues. The V segment lost 10 bases and the J segment 4 bases; nucleotides outside the gene matches: 2. Germline CDR1 MDHEN, CDR2 SYDVKM. The CDR3 spells CAILAGGYNEQFF. The CDR3 region has the DNA TGTGCCATACTAGCGGGGGGATACAATGAGCAGTTCTTC.

V and J are TRBV2 and TRBJ1-4; D might be TRBD1 (5 bases). Per the germline V gene, CDR1 is SNHLY and CDR2 is FYNNEI. CDR3 length equals 11 residues. Trimming shortened V by 6 bases and J by 13 bases, and 12 bases separated the two germline ends. CDR3 bases: TGTGCCAGCAGCCACCGGGACCCACTGTTTTTT. Translated: CASSHRDPLFF.

The count of this clone is one. The DNA for the CDR3 is TGTGCCAGCAGTGATTCCGGCGGGAGGAGCTACAATGAGCAGTTCTTC. As protein: CASSDSGGRSYNEQFF. This sequence joins TRBV25-1 and TRBJ2-1, with TRBD2 matching 8 bases. The CDR3 runs 16 residues. Germline CDR1 and CDR2: MGHDK and SYGVNS. The V and J ends lost 3 bases and 3 bases, in that order; junction bases with no gene match: 7.

This clone was picked up a small number of times. This chain links TRBV4-2 with TRBJ2-3; TRBD2 matches 10 bases. The CDR3 is 15 residues long. With V trimmed by 3 bases and J by 2 bases, 2 bases remained unmatched. Germline CDR1 is LGHNA and CDR2 is YNFKEQ. The CDR3 loop is CASSQGTSVTDTQYF. The DNA of the CDR3 is TGTGCCAGCAGCCAGGGGACTAGCGTCACAGATACGCAGTATTTT.

The chain employs TRBV7-9 and TRBJ1-1; maybe TRBD1 (5 bases). This CDR3 region has 17 residues. V gave up 1 base and J gave up 1 base, with 16 bases separating them. Germline V CDR1 and CDR2: SEHNR, FQNEAQ (reference sequence). CDR3 DNA sequence: TGTGCCAGCAGCTTAGGGTGGCAGGGCGGGGCGAACACTGAAGCTTTCTTT. Encoded protein: CASSLGWQGGANTEAFF.

This clone was observed a single time. This chain links TRBV29-1 with TRBJ2-7, with a weak D call TRBD1 (5 bases). CDR3 length: 14 residues. Per the germline V gene, CDR1 is SQVTM and CDR2 is ANQGSEA. V was shortened by 2 bases and J by 2 bases, with 13 bases between the two germline ends. CDR3: CSVESSDTTYEQYF. For the CDR3, the DNA is TGCAGCGTTGAATCCTCGGACACCACCTACGAGCAGTACTTC.

This chain joins TRBV4-2 and TRBJ2-7; 7 nucleotides align to TRBD2. Per the germline V gene, CDR1 is LGHNA and CDR2 is YNFKEQ. J gave up 5 bases and V 0 bases, and 7 bases lay outside the gene matches. The CDR3 has 15 amino acids. CDR3 coding DNA: TGTGCCAGCAGCCAAGATTGGGGGAGGGCAGACGAGCAGTACTTC. It is translated as CASSQDWGRADEQYF.

This clone was seen only once. V usage is TRBV30 and J usage is TRBJ1-5; D is perhaps TRBD1 (5 bases). Deletions cut 2 bases from V and 4 bases from J, with 15 bases between. Germline V lookup: CDR1 GTSNPN, CDR2 SVGIG (reference sequence). The CDR3 is made up of 15 amino acids. The CDR3 DNA reads as TGTGCCTGGAGTACATTTCGGACACGGAATCAGCCCCAGCATTTT. It encodes CAWSTFRTRNQPQHF.

Only a few counts were recorded for this clone. The chain uses TRBV5-1 and TRBJ2-1; D is perhaps TRBD2 (5 bases). The V and J ends lost 2 bases and 9 bases respectively, with 15 bases between them. Germline CDR1 reads SGHRS; CDR2 reads YFSETQ. The CDR3 sequence is 14 residues long. Here the CDR3 DNA reads TGCGCCAGCAGCTTCGGACGGGGAAGTGGTGAGCAGTTCTTC. This encodes CASSFGRGSGEQFF.

The count of this clone is one. V gene TRBV3-1 (or the pseudogene TRBV3-2) combines with J gene TRBJ1-2; D is undetermined. This CDR3 comprises 15 residues. CDR1 is LGHDT, CDR2 YNNKEL, per germline (reference sequence). Trimming took 0 bases from V and 2 from J, leaving 10 bases between them. As DNA, the CDR3 is TGTGCCAGCAGCCAAGAGGTCGGAACAAACTATGGCTACACCTTC. Residues: CASSQEVGTNYGYTF.

This sequence joins TRBV5-4 and TRBJ1-6; TRBD1 matches at 8 bases. Per the germline V gene, CDR1 is SGHNT and CDR2 is YYREEE (reference sequence). After removal of 4 bases from V and 6 bases from J, the junction contained 3 bases not matched to a gene. The CDR3 extends over 14 amino acids. The CDR3, as DNA: TGTGCCAGCAGCCGGGACAGGCCTAATTCACCCCTCCACTTT. This gives the protein CASSRDRPNSPLHF.

The V gene is TRBV2, the J gene TRBJ2-3; 9 nucleotides line up with TRBD1. The CDR3 runs 19 residues. CDR1 and CDR2 (germline): SNHLY, FYNNEI. V lost 3 bases, J lost 1 base, and 14 bases stayed unmatched. CDR3: CASSEADNRGLWGTDTQYF. For the CDR3, the DNA is TGTGCCAGCAGTGAGGCGGACAACAGGGGGCTATGGGGCACAGATACGCAGTATTTT.

V gene TRBV7-9 combines with J gene TRBJ1-1; D is ambiguous. CDR1 is SEHNR and CDR2 is FQNEAQ in the germline V gene (reference sequence). The CDR3 is made up of 13 amino acids. V was clipped by 5 bases and J by 8 bases, with 15 bases between them. The CDR3 DNA reads TGTGCCAGCAGCCTAGATGACACGGCCGAAGCTTTCTTT. Translation gives CASSLDDTAEAFF. The whole variable domain, remainder taken from reference TRBV7-9 and TRBJ1-1, is DTGVSQNPRHKITKRGQNVTFRCDPISEHNRLYWYRQTLGQGPEFLTYFQNEAQLEKSRLLSDRFSAERPKGSFSTLEIQRTEQGDSAMYLCASSLDDTAEAFFGQGTRLTVV.

The V call is TRBV7-6, the J call TRBJ2-7; D not certain. Per the germline V gene, CDR1 is SGHVS and CDR2 is FNYEAQ. The CDR3 is made up of 11 amino acids. The V end was cut by 0 bases, the J end by 5 bases, with 2 bases between. The DNA of the CDR3 is TGTGCCAGCAGCTTAGCCCACGAGCAGTACTTC. Translation: CASSLAHEQYF.

The rearrangement links TRBV24-1 to TRBJ2-1, with a possible D match to TRBD2 (6 bases). The V and J ends lost 5 bases and 8 bases respectively, with 18 bases between them. This CDR3 spans 15 amino acids. Per germline, CDR1 KGHDR and CDR2 SFDVKD. The CDR3 protein is CATSGLEVGFHEQFF. CDR3 nucleotide sequence: TGTGCCACCAGTGGACTAGAGGTCGGGTTCCATGAGCAGTTCTTC.

The rearrangement joins TRBV28 to TRBJ1-2, with 7 nucleotides matching TRBD1. CDR1 is MDHEN and CDR2 is SYDVKM in the germline V gene. J lost 8 bases, V lost 6 bases, and 18 bases had no gene match. The CDR3 consists of 16 residues. The CDR3 DNA follows: TGTGCCAGCAGACTAGGGCGGGACAGTCCCCTCGTCGGCTACACCTTC. This translates into CASRLGRDSPLVGYTF.

The rearrangement joins TRBV7-2 to TRBJ2-1; TRBD2 agrees at 11 bases. Germline V gives CDR1 SGHTA, CDR2 FQGNSA. This CDR3 has 17 amino acids. J was trimmed by 0 bases and V by 4 bases; bases with no gene match: 5. CDR3 sequence: CASSSGSGRASYNEQFF. For the CDR3, the DNA is TGTGCCAGCAGCTCGGGTAGCGGGAGGGCCTCCTACAATGAGCAGTTCTTC.

The V call is TRBV5-6, the J call TRBJ1-6; 9 positions agree with TRBD1. CDR3 length: 14 amino acids. Germline values: CDR1 SGHDT, CDR2 YYEEEE. Trimming cost V 0 bases and J 15 bases; bases outside gene matches: 7. The DNA of the CDR3 is TGTGCCAGCAGCTTGGGGACAGGGGTGACTCTCCTCCACTTT. It encodes CASSLGTGVTLLHF.

The CDR3 sequence is CASSQGNQPQHF. The CDR3 DNA reads as TGTGCCAGTAGTCAGGGCAATCAGCCCCAGCATTTT. The V call is TRBV19, the J call TRBJ1-5; D not certain. This CDR3 is 12 amino acids long. Deletions cut 5 bases from V and 2 bases from J, with 4 bases between. CDR1 is LNHDA, CDR2 SQIVND, per germline (reference sequence).

The chain is built from TRBV6-4 and TRBJ2-2; no reliable D call. This CDR3 comprises 13 residues. Germline V gives CDR1 MRHNA, CDR2 SNTAGT. Trimming left V 2 bases short and J 3 bases short, with 4 bases between. The CDR3 loop reads CASSDRDTGELFF. In DNA, the CDR3 is TGTGCCAGCAGTGACAGGGACACCGGGGAGCTGTTTTTT.